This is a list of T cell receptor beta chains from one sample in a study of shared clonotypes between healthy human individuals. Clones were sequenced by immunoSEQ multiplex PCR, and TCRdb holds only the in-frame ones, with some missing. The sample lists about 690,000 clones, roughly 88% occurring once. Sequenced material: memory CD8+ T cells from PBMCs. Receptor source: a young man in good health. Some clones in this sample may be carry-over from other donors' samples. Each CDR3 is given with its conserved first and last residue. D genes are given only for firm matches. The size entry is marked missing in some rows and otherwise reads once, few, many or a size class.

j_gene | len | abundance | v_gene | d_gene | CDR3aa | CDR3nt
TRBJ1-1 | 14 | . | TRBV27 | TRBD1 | CASRRDRVITEAFF | TGTGCCAGCAGACGGGACAGGGTAATTACTGAAGCTTTCTTT
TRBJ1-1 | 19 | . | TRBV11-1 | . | CASSLARGGAEVPDTEAFF | TGTGCCAGCAGCTTAGCTCGGGGGGGGGCCGAGGTCCCGGACACTGAAGCTTTCTTT
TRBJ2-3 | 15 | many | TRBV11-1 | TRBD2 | CASSLAGGPTDTQYF | TGTGCCAGCAGCTTAGCGGGAGGGCCGACAGATACGCAGTATTTT
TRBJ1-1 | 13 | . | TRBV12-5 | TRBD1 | CASGPDRGTEAFF | TGTGCTAGTGGTCCTGACAGGGGGACTGAAGCTTTCTTT
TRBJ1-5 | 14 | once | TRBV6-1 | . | CASSEYEEGMSQHF | TGTGCCAGCAGTGAATATGAGGAGGGAATGTCCCAGCATTTT
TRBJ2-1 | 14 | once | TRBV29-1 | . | CSAGGFPAYNEQFF | TGCAGCGCCGGGGGCTTCCCAGCCTACAATGAGCAGTTCTTC
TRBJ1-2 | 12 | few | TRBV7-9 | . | CASSGRGPGYTF | TGTGCCAGCAGCGGTAGGGGACCTGGCTACACCTTC
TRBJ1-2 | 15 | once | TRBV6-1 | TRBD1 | CASSERGTGGHGYTF | TGTGCCAGCAGTGAACGAGGGACAGGAGGGCATGGCTACACCTTC
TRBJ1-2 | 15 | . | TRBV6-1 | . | CASSDRAAVDYGYTF | TGTGCCAGCAGTGACAGGGCTGCTGTTGACTATGGCTACACCTTC
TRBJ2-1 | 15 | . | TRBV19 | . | CASSSGTNTYNEQFF | TGTGCCAGTAGTTCCGGGACAAACACCTACAATGAGCAGTTCTTC
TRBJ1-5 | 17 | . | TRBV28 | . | CASTTPGGGKGNQPQHF | TGTGCCAGCACCACCCCGGGTGGGGGCAAGGGCAATCAGCCCCAGCATTTT
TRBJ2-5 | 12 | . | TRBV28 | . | CASSLASGPRDF | TGTGCCAGCAGTTTAGCTTCGGGGCCCCGGGACTTC
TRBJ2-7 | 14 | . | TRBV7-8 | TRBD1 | CASSSGTGLYEQYF | TGTGCCAGCAGCTCCGGGACAGGGCTCTACGAGCAGTACTTC
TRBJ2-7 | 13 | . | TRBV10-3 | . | CAISPGPSYEQYF | TGTGCCATCAGTCCCGGACCCTCCTACGAGCAGTACTTC
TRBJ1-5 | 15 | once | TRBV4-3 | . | CASSQDRGRDQPQHF | TGCGCCAGCAGCCAAGATCGGGGGCGGGATCAGCCCCAGCATTTT
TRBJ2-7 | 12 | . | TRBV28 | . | CASSLPSYEQYF | TGTGCCAGCAGTTTACCCTCCTACGAGCAGTACTTC
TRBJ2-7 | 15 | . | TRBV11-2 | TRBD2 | CASSFSGIGSYEQYF | TGTGCCAGCAGCTTCAGCGGGATAGGCTCCTACGAGCAGTACTTC
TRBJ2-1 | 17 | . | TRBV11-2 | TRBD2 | CASSLVGRGGKGNEQFF | TGTGCCAGCAGCTTAGTAGGGAGGGGAGGCAAAGGCAATGAGCAGTTCTTC
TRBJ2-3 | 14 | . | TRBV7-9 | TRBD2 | CASRLATSTDTQYF | TGTGCCAGCCGACTAGCGACTAGCACAGATACGCAGTATTTT
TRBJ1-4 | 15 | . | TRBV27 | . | CASGLFLATNEKLFF | TGTGCCAGCGGACTATTTTTGGCAACTAATGAAAAACTGTTTTTT
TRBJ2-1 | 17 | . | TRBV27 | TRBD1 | CASSFLRRAGGISEQFF | TGTGCCAGCAGTTTCCTCCGTCGGGCAGGGGGCATTTCGGAGCAGTTCTTC
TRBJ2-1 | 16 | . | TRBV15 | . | CATSRDPLDLTHEQFF | TGTGCCACCAGCAGAGATCCCCTCGACCTAACCCATGAGCAGTTCTTC
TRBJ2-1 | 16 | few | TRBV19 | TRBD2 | CASSSDRLAVYNEQFF | TGTGCCAGTAGTAGTGATCGACTAGCGGTCTACAATGAGCAGTTCTTC
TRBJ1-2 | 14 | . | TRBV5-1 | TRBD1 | CASSSDRNNYGYTF | TGCGCCAGCAGCTCGGACAGGAATAACTATGGCTACACCTTC
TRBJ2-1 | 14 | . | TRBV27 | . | CASSPETGHNEQFF | TGTGCCAGCAGCCCGGAGACGGGACACAATGAGCAGTTCTTC
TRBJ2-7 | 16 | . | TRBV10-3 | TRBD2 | CAISERGLAGGREQYF | TGTGCCATCAGTGAGAGGGGACTAGCGGGAGGTCGCGAGCAGTACTTC
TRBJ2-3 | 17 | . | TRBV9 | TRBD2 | CASSVVASGSSTDTQYF | TGTGCCAGCAGCGTAGTGGCTAGCGGTTCTAGCACAGATACGCAGTATTTT
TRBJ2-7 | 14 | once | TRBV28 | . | CASSTRQRSYEQYF | TGTGCCAGCAGTACTAGACAGCGCTCCTACGAGCAGTACTTC
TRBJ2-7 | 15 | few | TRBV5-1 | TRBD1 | CASSLGQGESYEQYF | TGCGCCAGCAGCCTAGGACAGGGGGAGAGCTACGAGCAGTACTTC
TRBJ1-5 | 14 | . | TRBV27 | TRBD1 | CASRTRQGGQPQHF | TGTGCCAGCCGCACAAGACAGGGAGGTCAGCCCCAGCATTTT
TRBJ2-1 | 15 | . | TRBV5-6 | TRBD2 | CASSLVLAGYNEQFF | TGTGCCAGCAGCTTGGTCCTAGCGGGATACAATGAGCAGTTCTTC
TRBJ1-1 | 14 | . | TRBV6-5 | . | CASSWRGGDAEAFF | TGTGCCAGCAGCTGGAGAGGGGGTGACGCTGAAGCTTTCTTT
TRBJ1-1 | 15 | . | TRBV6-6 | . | CASSPPGRSNTEAFF | TGTGCCAGCAGTCCCCCGGGACGGAGTAACACTGAAGCTTTCTTT
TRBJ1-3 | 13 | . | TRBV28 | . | CASSYSGLNTIYF | TGTGCCAGCAGCTACAGCGGACTAAACACCATATATTTT
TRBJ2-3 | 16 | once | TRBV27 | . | CASSLGWGVRTDTQYF | TGTGCCAGCAGTTTAGGGTGGGGGGTACGCACAGATACGCAGTATTTT
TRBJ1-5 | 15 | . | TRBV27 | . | CASSSLGVAEQPQHF | TGTGCCAGCAGTTCTCTAGGGGTGGCGGAACAGCCCCAGCATTTT
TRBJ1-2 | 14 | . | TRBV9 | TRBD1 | CASSADRDRYGYTF | TGTGCCAGCAGCGCAGACAGGGATCGGTATGGCTACACCTTC
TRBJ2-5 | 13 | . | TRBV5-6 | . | CASSWVRQETQYF | TGTGCCAGCAGCTGGGTCCGCCAAGAGACCCAGTACTTC
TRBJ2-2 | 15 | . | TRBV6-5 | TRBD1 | CASSEYRDSRGELFF | TGTGCCAGCAGCGAATACCGGGACAGTCGAGGGGAGCTGTTTTTT
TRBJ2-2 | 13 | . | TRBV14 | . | CASSQDWSGELFF | TGTGCCAGCAGCCAAGATTGGTCCGGGGAGCTGTTTTTT
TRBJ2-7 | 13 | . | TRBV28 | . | CASSLVQDYEQYF | TGTGCCAGCAGTTTGGTGCAGGACTACGAGCAGTACTTC
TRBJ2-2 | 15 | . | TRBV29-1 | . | CSVEDTGTSNGELFF | TGCAGCGTTGAAGATACCGGGACATCCAACGGGGAGCTGTTTTTT
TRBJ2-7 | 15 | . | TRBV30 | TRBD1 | CAWSVARGFPYEQYF | TGTGCCTGGAGTGTAGCCAGGGGGTTTCCCTACGAGCAGTACTTC
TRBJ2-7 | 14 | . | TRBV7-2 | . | CASSFPGLGYEQYF | TGTGCCAGCAGCTTCCCGGGACTCGGATACGAGCAGTACTTC
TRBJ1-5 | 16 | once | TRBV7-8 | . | CASSHTWTQTGQPQHF | TGTGCCAGCAGCCATACCTGGACCCAAACAGGGCAGCCCCAGCATTTT
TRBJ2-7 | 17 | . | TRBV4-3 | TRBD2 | CASSQSLAGGPGYEQYF | TGCGCCAGCAGCCAATCACTAGCGGGAGGGCCGGGGTACGAGCAGTACTTC
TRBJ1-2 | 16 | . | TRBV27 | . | CASSSGILPTRSGYTF | TGTGCCAGCAGTTCAGGGATTCTCCCAACCCGTTCGGGCTACACCTTC
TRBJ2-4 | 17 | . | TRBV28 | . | CASSSGTPNLAKNIQYF | TGTGCCAGCAGTTCCGGGACACCAAATCTAGCCAAAAACATTCAGTACTTC
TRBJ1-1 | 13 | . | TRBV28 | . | CASSFPANTEAFF | TGTGCCAGCAGTTTCCCCGCGAACACTGAAGCTTTCTTT
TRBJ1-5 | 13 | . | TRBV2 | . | CASSEVSNQPQHF | TGTGCCAGCAGTGAAGTTAGCAATCAGCCTCAGCATTTT